The 32 T cell receptor beta chains given below trace back to one sample, sequenced in a study of blood T cell repertoires in COVID-19. Sequenced by immunoSEQ multiplex PCR; TCRdb stores in-frame clones only, minus some. This table has hundreds of thousands of clones, 85% to 90% appearing once. The source material was PBMCs or T cells enriched from blood (not recorded which). Receptor source: a woman in her late teens or twenties with acute COVID-19.

The V and J genes are TRBV19 and TRBJ2-2; 8 bases match TRBD2. The V gene end was trimmed by 5 bases and the J gene end by 6 bases; junction bases not matched to a gene: 8. Germline CDR1 is LNHDA and CDR2 is SQIVND (reference sequence). The CDR3 totals 15 residues. The CDR3 region is CASSYWREEAGELFF. The CDR3, as DNA: TGTGCCAGTAGTTATTGGCGGGAGGAGGCCGGGGAGCTGTTTTTT.

This chain connects TRBV10-1 to TRBJ2-1, with TRBD2 as a possible D gene (6 bases). The germline V gene encodes CDR1 WNHNN and CDR2 SYGVQD (reference sequence). CDR3 size: 15 residues. Trimming shortened V by 4 bases and J by 1 base, and 11 bases separated the two germline ends. The CDR3 reads CASSVSGASYNEQFF. Written as DNA, the CDR3 is TGCGCCAGCAGTGTCTCGGGAGCGTCCTACAATGAGCAGTTCTTC.

The chain joins TRBV6-5 to TRBJ2-5, with 9 bases fitting TRBD1. Germline lookup yields CDR1 MNHEY and CDR2 SVGAGI. Losses at the gene ends were 4 bases for V and 3 bases for J; bases not matched to a gene: 3. This CDR3 region has 14 residues. Here the CDR3 DNA reads TGTGCCAGCAGTTCCGACAGGGGGAAAGAGACCCAGTACTTC. Translating it yields CASSSDRGKETQYF.

This clone appeared many times. The same CDR3 also results from other DNA sequences found in this sample. The chain combines TRBV28 with TRBJ2-1, with 8 nucleotides matching TRBD2. Germline CDR1 is MDHEN and CDR2 is SYDVKM. The CDR3 is 14 amino acids. The trim removed 2 bases at V and 5 bases at J, leaving 2 bases unmatched. CDR3 region: CASSLAGGDNEQFF. Written as DNA, the CDR3 is TGTGCCAGCAGTTTAGCGGGAGGAGACAATGAGCAGTTCTTC.

The rearrangement links TRBV19 to TRBJ2-7; possibly TRBD1 for D (6 bases). V lost 5 bases and J lost 0, with 11 bases in between. This CDR3 spans 14 amino acids. In germline, CDR1 is LNHDA, CDR2 SQIVND (reference sequence). CDR3 in DNA: TGTGCCAGTAGTTACAGGGATCCCTCCTACGAGCAGTACTTC. This translates into CASSYRDPSYEQYF.

For this clone: An end of the junction differs from the germline gene, which may be a read error. The V and J genes are TRBV10-3 and TRBJ2-7, with 7 bases identical to TRBD1. This CDR3 region has 18 residues. The germline gives CDR1 ENHRY, CDR2 SYGVKD. CDR3 DNA: TGTGCCATCAGTGAGTCGGGCAGGGGGTTTTCCATCAGCTACGAGCAATACTTC. Translated, it gives CAISESGRGFSISYEQYF.

The chain uses TRBV5-1 and TRBJ2-1, with TRBD2 matching 13 bases. V shed 4 bases and J 9 bases; nucleotides not matched to a gene: 4. Germline V CDR1 and CDR2: SGHRS, YFSETQ. The CDR3 contains 14 residues. The CDR3 protein is CASSGLAGVSEQFF. For the CDR3, the DNA is TGCGCCAGCAGCGGACTAGCGGGAGTTAGTGAGCAGTTCTTC.

This chain links TRBV6-5 with TRBJ2-7, with 8 bases lining up with TRBD1. This CDR3 region has 14 residues. The V gene end was trimmed by 2 bases and the J gene end by 1 base; junction bases not matched to a gene: 1. Germline loops: CDR1 MNHEY, CDR2 SVGAGI. DNA for the CDR3: TGTGCCAGCAGTTACAACAGGGGGTCCTACGAGCAGTACTTC. Amino acid sequence: CASSYNRGSYEQYF.

This clone was counted once. The chain joins TRBV27 to TRBJ2-1; 8 bases agree with TRBD2. This CDR3 has 15 amino acids. Germline trimming cut 4 bases from V and 1 base from J; bases unmatched to any gene: 3. The germline CDR1 and CDR2 sequences are MNHEY and SMNVEV (reference sequence). The CDR3 reads CASSSQRGSYNEQFF. The CDR3, as DNA: TGTGCCAGCAGTTCCCAGCGGGGGTCCTACAATGAGCAGTTCTTC.

V gene TRBV15 combines with J gene TRBJ2-1; 9 bases agree with TRBD2. Per the germline V gene, CDR1 is LNHNV and CDR2 is YYDKDF (reference sequence). The CDR3 contains 14 residues. Trimming cost V 3 bases and J 8 bases; bases outside gene matches: 5. The CDR3 here is CATSSSGSSDEQFF. CDR3 nucleotides: TGTGCCACCAGCAGTAGCGGGAGTAGCGATGAGCAGTTCTTC.

This chain connects TRBV10-1 to TRBJ2-3; the match to TRBD1 covers 9 bases. The length of the CDR3 is 15 residues. With V trimmed by 3 bases and J by 1 base, 2 bases remained unmatched. CDR1 and CDR2 from the germline V gene are WNHNN and SYGVQD (reference sequence). The CDR3, as DNA: TGCGCCAGCAGTGATGGGACAGGGCGCACAGATACGCAGTATTTT. Translated, it gives CASSDGTGRTDTQYF.

The chain uses TRBV9 and TRBJ1-1; D is possibly TRBD1 (6 bases). V lost 5 bases to trimming and J lost 8 bases, with 13 bases between them. The germline V gene encodes CDR1 SGDLS and CDR2 YYNGEE. The CDR3 loop spans 12 amino acids. CDR3 in DNA: TGTGCCAGCAGTGACGGGACAACAGAAGCTTTCTTT. Protein: CASSDGTTEAFF.

The V gene is TRBV2, the J gene TRBJ2-7; 7 positions match TRBD2. Trimming at V came to 1 base and at J to 5 bases, leaving 11 bases not matched to a gene. The CDR3 length is 16 residues. The germline V gene has CDR1 SNHLY and CDR2 FYNNEI. Here the CDR3 DNA reads TGTGCCAGCAGTGAAGGGTGGCGGGGGAACCTCGACGAGCAGTACTTC. Translation: CASSEGWRGNLDEQYF.

The chain links TRBV7-2 to TRBJ1-4; no definite D call. V was clipped by 1 base and J by 4 bases, with 7 bases between them. The CDR3 consists of 14 residues. Germline CDR1 reads SGHTA; CDR2 reads FQGNSA. CDR3 residues: CASSLVRGNEKLFF. As DNA, the CDR3 is TGTGCCAGCAGCTTAGTCCGGGGTAATGAAAAACTGTTTTTT. The full variable domain, rest sourced from reference TRBV7-2 and TRBJ1-4, is GAGVSQSPSNKVTEKGKDVELRCDPISGHTALYWYRQSLGQGLEFLIYFQGNSAPDKSGLPSDRFSAERTGGSVSTLTIQRTQQEDSAVYLCASSLVRGNEKLFFGSGTQLSVL.

J is TRBJ1-1 and V is TRBV3-1 (or the pseudogene TRBV3-2), with TRBD1 identical over 8 bases. Germline V gene lookup returns CDR1 LGHDT and CDR2 YNNKEL (reference sequence). The CDR3 covers 17 residues. V lost 0 bases and J lost 6; bases outside the gene matches: 12. CDR3: CASSQDSSYRGRPEAFF. The CDR3 bases are TGTGCCAGCAGCCAAGATTCATCCTACAGGGGGAGGCCTGAAGCTTTCTTT.

This sequence joins TRBV18 and TRBJ1-3; no clear D. Per germline, CDR1 KGHSH and CDR2 LQKENI. Trimming took off 1 base at V and 4 bases at J, with 14 bases between the two ends. The CDR3 spans 16 residues. CDR3 in DNA: TGTGCCAGCTCACCACAGGAAGGCCGGAGAGGAAACACCATATATTTT. Its translation: CASSPQEGRRGNTIYF.

This clone was seen a single time. This chain connects TRBV12-5 to TRBJ2-7, with D possibly TRBD1 on 6 matching bases. CDR1 is LGHNT, CDR2 FRNRAP, per germline. This CDR3 is built from 14 residues. V was cut by 7 bases and J by 4 bases, with 17 bases left in between. CDR3: CASAIQGLRYEQYF. The CDR3 DNA is TGTGCTAGTGCCATACAGGGATTGCGGTACGAGCAGTACTTC. Looking up the rest from reference TRBV12-5 and TRBJ2-7 gives the full variable domain: DARVTQTPRHKVTEMGQEVTMRCQPILGHNTVFWYRQTMMQGLELLAYFRNRAPLDDSGMPKDRFSAEMPDATLATLKIQPSEPRDSAVYFCASAIQGLRYEQYFGPGTRLTVT.

The V gene is TRBV18, the J gene TRBJ2-1, with 8 bases identical to TRBD2. Germline V gives CDR1 KGHSH, CDR2 LQKENI. The CDR3 runs to 14 residues. Trimming cost V 1 base and J 8 bases; bases outside gene matches: 4. CDR3 region: CASSPLAGTDEQFF. CDR3 DNA: TGTGCCAGCTCACCACTAGCGGGAACGGATGAGCAGTTCTTC.

This clone occurred a few times. The chain carries TRBV27 and TRBJ2-1; 7 positions match TRBD2. The CDR3 loop spans 18 amino acids. Germline values: CDR1 MNHEY, CDR2 SMNVEV (reference sequence). V dropped 2 bases and J dropped 2; count of bases not matched to a gene: 12. The CDR3 DNA follows: TGTGCCAGCAGTTTAGGAGTGAGCGGGACGAGCCCCTACAATGAGCAGTTCTTC. The encoded protein is CASSLGVSGTSPYNEQFF.

V usage is TRBV5-6 and J usage is TRBJ2-7; the D is unclear. Germline V gene data show CDR1 as SGHDT and CDR2 as YYEEEE. Trimming left V 0 bases short and J 10 bases short, with 14 bases between. CDR3 length: 13 residues. The CDR3 protein is CASSLGATPRQYF. CDR3 nucleotide sequence: TGTGCCAGCAGCTTGGGGGCGACCCCCCGCCAGTACTTC.

This chain connects TRBV5-5 to TRBJ1-1, with TRBD1 identical over 7 bases. The V gene's germline CDR1 is SGHKS and CDR2 YYEKEE (reference sequence). This CDR3 has 14 residues. After removal of 3 bases from V and 1 base from J, the junction contained 3 bases not matched to a gene. This chain's CDR3 is CASSYNRGNTEAFF. CDR3 DNA sequence: TGTGCCAGCAGCTATAACAGGGGGAACACTGAAGCTTTCTTT.

This chain connects TRBV6-5 to TRBJ2-7; 11 bases match TRBD1. CDR3 length: 15 amino acids. V dropped 6 bases and J dropped 4; count of bases not matched to a gene: 8. The germline CDR1 and CDR2 sequences are MNHEY and SVGAGI. The CDR3, as DNA: TGTGCCAGCAGCCCGGGACAGGGGGGTGGATACGAGCAGTACTTC. It encodes CASSPGQGGGYEQYF.

The chain joins TRBV24-1 to TRBJ2-5, with 15 positions matching TRBD2. V gave up 0 bases and J gave up 1 base; unmatched junction bases: 8. The germline V gene has CDR1 KGHDR and CDR2 SFDVKD. This CDR3 comprises 20 residues. The CDR3 loop reads CATSDLHGTSGRRSQETQYF. CDR3 in DNA: TGTGCCACCAGTGATTTGCATGGGACTAGCGGGAGGCGTTCCCAAGAGACCCAGTACTTC.

This chain joins TRBV6-5 and TRBJ2-7; D is unresolved. The germline V and J ends were trimmed by 5 bases and 3 bases, with 11 bases remaining between them. This CDR3 region has 13 residues. Germline V gene lookup returns CDR1 MNHEY and CDR2 SVGAGI. The CDR3 DNA reads as TGTGCCAGCAGTCCCGTGAACAACTACGAGCAGTACTTC. This translates into CASSPVNNYEQYF.

The J gene is TRBJ2-3, the V gene TRBV28; 10 bases align to TRBD2. The CDR3 has 13 residues. V lost 7 bases to trimming and J lost 6 bases; unmatched junction nucleotides: 4. In germline, CDR1 is MDHEN, CDR2 SYDVKM. In DNA, the CDR3 is TGTGCCAGCAAGGTTAGCGGGAGGGATACGCAGTATTTT. Protein sequence: CASKVSGRDTQYF.

The chain uses TRBV7-2 and TRBJ2-3; 7 bases fit TRBD2. The CDR3 contains 15 residues. Germline V gene lookup returns CDR1 SGHTA and CDR2 FQGNSA. V shed 4 bases, J shed 2 bases, and the junction held 6 bases outside the gene matches. The CDR3 here is CASSSQAGITDTQYF. The CDR3 DNA sequence: TGTGCCAGCAGCTCACAAGCGGGGATCACAGATACGCAGTATTTT.

The chain couples TRBV11-2 to TRBJ2-7, with D uncertain. V was trimmed by 5 bases and J by 2 bases, leaving 13 bases between them. The CDR3 totals 14 residues. Germline V gene data show CDR1 as SGHAT and CDR2 as FQNNGV. For the CDR3, the DNA is TGTGCCAGCAGCCGCATTGCAGGCCCCTACGAGCAGTACTTC. Its protein is CASSRIAGPYEQYF.

V is TRBV5-6 and J is TRBJ2-3, with TRBD2 matching 8 bases. The CDR3 is 17 amino acids. Germline V gives CDR1 SGHDT, CDR2 YYEEEE. V was pared by 1 base and J by 4 bases, with 11 bases of the junction left unmatched. CDR3 loop: CASSLLSSGSRADTQYF. The CDR3 coding sequence is TGTGCCAGCAGCTTGCTGTCCAGCGGGAGCCGCGCAGATACGCAGTATTTT.

The DNA of the CDR3 is TGTGCCAGCAGCCAAGATATCGGTCAGCCCCAGCATTTT. It specifies CASSQDIGQPQHF. This chain connects TRBV4-2 to TRBJ1-5; no clear D gene. Germline loops: CDR1 LGHNA, CDR2 YNFKEQ. The V and J ends lost 0 bases and 6 bases respectively, with 6 bases between them. The CDR3 spans 13 residues.

The chain links TRBV10-2 to TRBJ2-6; 8 bases are shared with TRBD1. With V trimmed by 4 bases and J by 3 bases, 11 bases remained unmatched. This CDR3 is built from 18 residues. Germline V CDR1 and CDR2: WSHSY, SAAADI. The CDR3 sequence: CASSGTGIDRLGANVLTF. The CDR3, as DNA: TGCGCCAGCAGTGGGACAGGGATTGATCGTCTTGGGGCCAACGTCCTGACTTTC.

In its sample, this clone was seen once. The chain has TRBV7-2 and TRBJ2-7; 8 positions match TRBD2. V trimming: 4 bases; J trimming: 3 bases; junction bases outside the gene matches: 5. The CDR3 has 14 amino acids. Per the germline V gene, CDR1 is SGHTA and CDR2 is FQGNSA. CDR3 DNA: TGTGCCAGCAGCTACGGGACTAGTGTCTACGAGCAGTACTTC. It translates to CASSYGTSVYEQYF.

The J gene is TRBJ2-1, the V gene TRBV11-1; 9 bases map to TRBD2. Trimming removed 6 bases from V and 5 bases from J; junction bases left unmatched: 8. Looked up from germline, CDR1 is SGHAT and CDR2 is FQDESV (reference sequence). The CDR3 has 15 residues. CDR3 loop: CASSIGLAGNNEQFF. DNA for the CDR3: TGTGCCAGCAGTATCGGCCTAGCGGGGAACAATGAGCAGTTCTTC. The variable domain in full, with the rest retrieved from reference TRBV11-1 and TRBJ2-1, is EAEVAQSPRYKITEKSQAVAFWCDPISGHATLYWYRQILGQGPELLVQFQDESVVDDSQLPKDRFSAERLKGVDSTLKIQPAELGDSAMYLCASSIGLAGNNEQFFGPGTRLTVL.